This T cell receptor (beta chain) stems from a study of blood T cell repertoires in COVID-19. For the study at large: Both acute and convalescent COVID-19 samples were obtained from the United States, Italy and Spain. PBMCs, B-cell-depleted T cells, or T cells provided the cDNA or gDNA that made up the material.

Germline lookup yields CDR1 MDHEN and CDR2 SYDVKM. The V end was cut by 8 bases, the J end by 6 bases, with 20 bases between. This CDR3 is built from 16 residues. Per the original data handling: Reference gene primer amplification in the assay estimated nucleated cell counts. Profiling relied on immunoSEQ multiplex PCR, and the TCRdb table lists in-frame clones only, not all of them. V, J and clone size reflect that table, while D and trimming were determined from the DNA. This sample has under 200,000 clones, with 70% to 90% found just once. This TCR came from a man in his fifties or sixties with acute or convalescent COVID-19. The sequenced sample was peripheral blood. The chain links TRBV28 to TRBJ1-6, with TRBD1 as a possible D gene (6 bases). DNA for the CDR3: TGTGCCAGCCAGGAGGGGGGGCACATCGGTAATTCACCCCTCCACTTT. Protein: CASQEGGHIGNSPLHF. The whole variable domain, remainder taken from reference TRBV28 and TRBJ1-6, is DVKVTQSSRYLVKRTGEKVFLECVQDMDHENMFWYRQDPGLGLRLIYFSYDVKMKEKGDIPEGYSVSREKKERFSLILESASTNQTSMYLCASQEGGHIGNSPLHFGNGTRLTVT.